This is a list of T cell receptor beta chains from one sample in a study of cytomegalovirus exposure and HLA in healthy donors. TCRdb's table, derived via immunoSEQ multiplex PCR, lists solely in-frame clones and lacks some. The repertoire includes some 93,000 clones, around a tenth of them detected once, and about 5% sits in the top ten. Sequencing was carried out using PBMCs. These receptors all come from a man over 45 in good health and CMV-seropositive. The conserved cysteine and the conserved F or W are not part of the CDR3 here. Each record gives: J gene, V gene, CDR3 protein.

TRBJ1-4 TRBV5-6 ASSPQGDDEKLF
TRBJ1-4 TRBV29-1 SVYGGTGSGKLF
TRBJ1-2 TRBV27 ASSSLGTGNYGYT
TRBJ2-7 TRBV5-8 ASSLHRAYEQY
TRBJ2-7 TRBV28 ASSLGGGLAGEVGVEQY
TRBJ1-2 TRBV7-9 ASSFTQGQGYP
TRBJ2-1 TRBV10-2 ASSDLRVPYNEQF
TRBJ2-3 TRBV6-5 ASSNLDYTDTQY
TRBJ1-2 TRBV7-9 ASSLANRDGYT
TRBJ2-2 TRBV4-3 ASSQGQGAGTGELF
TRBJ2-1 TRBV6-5 ASSYSTGGGYEQF
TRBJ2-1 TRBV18 ASSSTPQRYNEQF
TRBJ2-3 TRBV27 ASSLLTGSDTQY
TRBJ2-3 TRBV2 ASRSTGPTDTQY
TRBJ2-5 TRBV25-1 ASSESGRGALGETQY
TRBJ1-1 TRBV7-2 ASSLVSRGTEAF
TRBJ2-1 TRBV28 ASSRGSIYSYNEQF
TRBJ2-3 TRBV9 ASSLAGTDVTDTQY
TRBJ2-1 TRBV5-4 ASSSGTSGRSLFYNEQF
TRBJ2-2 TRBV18 ASSPPASGNDTEITTHNTGELF
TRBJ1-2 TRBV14 ASSSQGNYGYT
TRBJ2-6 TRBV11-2 ASSPQVSGANVLT
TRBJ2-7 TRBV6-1 ASSVTSGRSAVGYEQY
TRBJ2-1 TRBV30 AWSGLADYNEQF
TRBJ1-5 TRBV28 ASRIRSRGSRNQPQH
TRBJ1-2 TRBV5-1 ASGEQNYGYT